A selection of T cell receptor beta chains follows, all from one sample in a study of blood T cell repertoires in COVID-19. Measured with immunoSEQ multiplex PCR; TCRdb has only the in-frame clones, and not every one. The sample contains 150,000 to 200,000 clones, over 75% of which appear only once. The sequencing sample was made of peripheral blood. These receptors all come from a man in his 70s with acute or convalescent COVID-19. Each CDR3 is given with its conserved first and last residue. D genes are given only for firm matches. Clone size is stated in some rows and not others, as once, few, many or a class when expanded.

>TRBD1|NA|TRBV18|TRBJ2-2
TGTGCCAGCTCAGGACAGGGCGTTTTGAACACCGGGGAGCTGTTTTTT
CASSGQGVLNTGELFF
>NA|NA|TRBV5-1|TRBJ1-5
TGCGCCAGCAGCTCGGACGGGAGGTTCAATCAGCCCCAGCATTTT
CASSSDGRFNQPQHF
>NA|NA|TRBV19|TRBJ1-2
TGTGCCACCAAAGCCCGAGGGGGGGACTATGGCTACACCTTC
CATKARGGDYGYTF
>TRBD1|NA|TRBV30|TRBJ1-4
TGTGCCTGGAGTGTACGGGGGACAGGGGGGCGAAAACTGTTTTTT
CAWSVRGTGGRKLFF
>NA|NA|TRBV18|TRBJ1-2
TGTGCCAGCTCACCATTTGGAGCACGCACTTATGGCTACACCTTC
CASSPFGARTYGYTF
>TRBD1|NA|TRBV7-2|TRBJ1-1
TGTGCCAGCAGCTTCGGACAGGGATATACTGAAGCTTTCTTT
CASSFGQGYTEAFF
>NA|NA|TRBV28|TRBJ2-2
TGTGCCAGCAGTTTTCCCTCCGGGACACCTAACACCGGGGAGCTGTTTTTT
CASSFPSGTPNTGELFF
>TRBD2|once|TRBV9|TRBJ2-3
TGTGCCAGCAGCCGGACTAGCGGGGGGGATACGCAGTATTTT
CASSRTSGGDTQYF
>TRBD1|NA|TRBV9|TRBJ1-2
TGTGCCAGCAGCGTAGGACAGGGCAGTGTCATGAATGGCTACACCTTC
CASSVGQGSVMNGYTF
>NA|NA|TRBV5-8|TRBJ1-4
TGTGCCAGCAGCAATGGCATAGGAGACGGTGAAAAACTGTTTTTT
CASSNGIGDGEKLFF
>TRBD1|many|TRBV18|TRBJ1-1
TGTGCCAGCTCACCGAGACAGGGAAGCACTGAAGCTTTCTTT
CASSPRQGSTEAFF
>NA|NA|TRBV5-1|TRBJ1-6
TGCGCCAGCAGCTTGGAGAACAGCATTATTTCTTCACCCCTCCACTTT
CASSLENSIISSPLHF
>NA|NA|TRBV2|TRBJ2-3
TGTGCCAGCCGTTGGGGGGCAGATACGCAGTATTTT
CASRWGADTQYF
>TRBD2|NA|TRBV27|TRBJ2-2
TGTGCCCGCAGCGGGGGGGGACTAGGGTATACCGGGGAGCTGTTTTTT
CARSGGGLGYTGELFF
>TRBD2|NA|TRBV30|TRBJ2-7
TGTGCCTTAAGCGGGGATAACTACGAGCAGTACTTC
CALSGDNYEQYF
>TRBD1|once|TRBV7-2|TRBJ2-1
TGTGCCAGCAGCTTGGGACAGGGGATAGGAAATGAGCAGTTCTTC
CASSLGQGIGNEQFF
>TRBD2|NA|TRBV19|TRBJ2-3
TGTGCCAGTAGTACCCGAACTAGCGGAAGCACAGATACGCAGTATTTT
CASSTRTSGSTDTQYF
>NA|NA|TRBV5-4|TRBJ2-1
TGTGCCAGCAGCTTCGGGCATGGGGGCTATAACAATGAGCAGTTCTTC
CASSFGHGGYNNEQFF
>NA|many|TRBV24-1|TRBJ1-2
TGTGCCACCCGGGACAACCGGAACTATGGCTACACCTTC
CATRDNRNYGYTF
>TRBD2|NA|TRBV5-4|TRBJ2-7
TGTGCCAGCAGCCCTGGGACTAGCGGGACCTACGAGCAGTACTTC
CASSPGTSGTYEQYF
>TRBD2|NA|TRBV5-1|TRBJ2-2
TGCGCCAGCAGCTTGAGGACTAGCGGCGGGGAGCTGTTTTTT
CASSLRTSGGELFF
>NA|NA|TRBV19|TRBJ2-3
TGTGCCAGTAGCCGGGGTAGCGACACAGATACGCAGTATTTT
CASSRGSDTDTQYF
>NA|few|TRBV6-5|TRBJ2-1
TGTGCCAGCACTATCAACAATGAGCAGTTCTTC
CASTINNEQFF
>TRBD1|NA|TRBV6-5|TRBJ1-4
TGTGCCAGCAGTCTGGGACAGCAGATTAATGAAAAACTGTTTTTT
CASSLGQQINEKLFF
>TRBD1|NA|TRBV12-5|TRBJ1-1
TGTGCTAGTGACGCGGGTCGACAGGGACTGGGCACTGAAGCTTTCTTT
CASDAGRQGLGTEAFF
>TRBD1|NA|TRBV3-1/TRBV3-2|TRBJ1-6
TGTGCCAGCAGCCATGGACAGGGGTCGCCCAAATCTCCCCTCCACTTT
CASSHGQGSPKSPLHF
>TRBD1|NA|TRBV7-8|TRBJ1-2
TGTGCCAGCAGCGCCCCGGGACAGAGGAACTATGGCTACACCTTC
CASSAPGQRNYGYTF
>NA|NA|TRBV6-5|TRBJ2-2
TGTGCCAGCACTGGGCGTAACACCGGGGAGCTGTTTTTT
CASTGRNTGELFF
>NA|once|TRBV28|TRBJ2-7
TGTGCCAGCAGAATGCAGGGGCCAACGAACGGGCAGTACTTC
CASRMQGPTNGQYF
>NA|NA|TRBV24-1|TRBJ2-2
TGTGCCACCAGTGATGCAGGGGTCCCGAACACCGGGGAGCTGTTTTTT
CATSDAGVPNTGELFF
>NA|once|TRBV10-1|TRBJ2-7
TGCGCCAGCAGTGATCAGGGGCCGGACGAGCAGTACTTC
CASSDQGPDEQYF
>TRBD1|once|TRBV12-3/TRBV12-4|TRBJ2-4
TGTGCCAGCACGACAGGGGACATTCAGTACTTC
CASTTGDIQYF
>NA|many|TRBV9|TRBJ2-3
TGTGCCAGCAGCGTAGATGGGCTGCCAAGCACAGATACGCAGTATTTT
CASSVDGLPSTDTQYF
>TRBD2|NA|TRBV9|TRBJ2-2
TGTGCCAGCAGCGTAGGACTAGCGGGGGCCTTAAACACCGGGGAGCTGTTTTTT
CASSVGLAGALNTGELFF
>NA|NA|TRBV7-3|TRBJ2-3
TGTGCCAGCTCCCGAGGGAGCACAGATACGCAGTATTTT
CASSRGSTDTQYF
>TRBD2|NA|TRBV7-2|TRBJ2-5
TGTGCCAGCACTCGGACTAGCGGGAGTCGGGGGGAGACCCAGTACTTC
CASTRTSGSRGETQYF
>NA|once|TRBV28|TRBJ2-7
TGTGCCAGCAGATCGGGAGTCTACTACGAGCAGTACTTC
CASRSGVYYEQYF
>TRBD2|NA|TRBV18|TRBJ2-7
TGTGCCAGCTCACGGACTAGCGGGAGTTACGAGCAGTACTTC
CASSRTSGSYEQYF
>TRBD1|NA|TRBV5-5|TRBJ1-2
TGTGCCAGCAGCCACTCGACAGGGGGAGGCTACACCTTC
CASSHSTGGGYTF
>NA|NA|TRBV7-9|TRBJ1-1
TGTGCCACGCATGCCCACTTAGACACTGAAGCTTTCTTT
CATHAHLDTEAFF
>TRBD1|NA|TRBV18|TRBJ1-3
TGTGCCAGCTCCGGAAGCGGACAGGCTAGCTCTGGAAACACCATATATTTT
CASSGSGQASSGNTIYF
>TRBD1|NA|TRBV15|TRBJ1-5
TGTGCCACCAGCAGAGGACAGGGGTATCAGCCCCAGCATTTT
CATSRGQGYQPQHF
>NA|few|TRBV10-2|TRBJ2-1
TGCGCCAGCAGCGCCGACAGCCAAACGTTGGGTTTCTTC
CASSADSQTLGFF
>NA|once|TRBV12-5|TRBJ1-2
TGTGCTAGTGGTTCGAGCTATGGCTACACCTTC
CASGSSYGYTF
>TRBD1|NA|TRBV25-1|TRBJ1-2
TGTGCCAGCAGTGAAGAAGGGACAGGGGATGGCTACACCTTC
CASSEEGTGDGYTF
>TRBD2|NA|TRBV18|TRBJ2-7
TGTGCCAGCTCCGGGAGGACGGGGGGGCTTTACGAGCAGTACTTC
CASSGRTGGLYEQYF
>NA|NA|TRBV24-1|TRBJ1-5
TGTGCCAGCACAGGGAATCAGCCCCAGCATTTT
CASTGNQPQHF
>NA|once|TRBV2|TRBJ1-1
TGTGCCAGCAGGAAAGACCCCTCCGGGGTTGCTGAAGCTTTCTTT
CASRKDPSGVAEAFF
>NA|NA|TRBV10-3|TRBJ1-1
TGTGCCATGTCAACTAGGTCTTCGAACACTGAAGCTTTCTTT
CAMSTRSSNTEAFF
>NA|NA|TRBV2|TRBJ2-3
TGTGCCAGCTCCCAGGGGAAAAGCACAGATACGCAGTATTTT
CASSQGKSTDTQYF
>TRBD1|NA|TRBV7-9|TRBJ2-3
TGTGCCAGCAGCAGGGGACAGGGTGTTGTAGATACGCAGTATTTT
CASSRGQGVVDTQYF
>TRBD1|NA|TRBV12-3/TRBV12-4|TRBJ1-4
TGTGCCAGCAGCCGGGGACAGAGTGAAAAACTGTTTTTT
CASSRGQSEKLFF
>NA|NA|TRBV19|TRBJ1-2
TGTGCCAGTAGTATCAGGGGCCAGGGACCGTCCTATGGCTACACCTTC
CASSIRGQGPSYGYTF
>TRBD1|NA|TRBV6-2/TRBV6-3|TRBJ1-2
TGTGCCAGCAGTCTTGGGGGACGGGACAGGGCATATGGCTACACCTTC
CASSLGGRDRAYGYTF